A single sample is the source of the 22 T cell receptor beta chains below, sequenced in a study of identical twins. One entry per CDR3 protein results from TCRdb running MiXCR on the 5' RACE reads. The table lists around 550,000 distinct CDR3 sequences, approximately 16% of them singletons. The sample was also linked to a second study, of yellow fever vaccine responses in identical twins.

The sample comprised CD4+ T cells sorted from blood. These receptor sequences come from a woman younger than 30 in good health.

This clonotype was seen a few times. The chain is built from TRBV12-3 or TRBV12-4 and TRBJ2-1; 10 bases agree with TRBD1. The CDR3 has 14 residues. Unmatched junction bases numbered 4, after V lost 4 bases and J lost 7 bases. The CDR3: CASSWGQGYNEQFF. CDR3 in DNA: TGTGCCAGCAGTTGGGGACAGGGGTATAATGAGCAGTTCTTC.

This clonotype was counted between two and nine times. This chain uses TRBV19 with TRBJ1-5; a possible D gene is TRBD1 (6 bases). Deletions cut 9 bases from V and 6 bases from J, with 12 bases between. This CDR3 is 12 amino acids long. Germline V CDR1 and CDR2: LNHDA, SQIVND (reference sequence). CDR3 loop: CASRQAPQPQHF. CDR3 DNA: TGTGCCAGCCGACAGGCCCCTCAGCCCCAGCATTTT.

This rearrangement joins TRBV11-3 to TRBJ2-7; 10 bases fit TRBD2. V dropped 0 bases and J dropped 1; count of bases not matched to a gene: 3. This CDR3 is built from 16 residues. From germline, CDR1 is SGHNT and CDR2 YENEEA. The CDR3 nucleotides are TGTGCCAGCAGCTTAGATCTAGCGGGGGCATCCTACGAGCAGTACTTC. It is translated as CASSLDLAGASYEQYF.

This clonotype was recorded a few times. The V gene is TRBV5-5, the J gene TRBJ2-5, with 8 bases lining up with TRBD2. The germline CDR1 and CDR2 sequences are SGHKS and YYEKEE (reference sequence). This CDR3 is 14 amino acids long. V gave up 4 bases and J gave up 5 bases; unmatched junction bases: 7. The CDR3 DNA sequence: TGTGCCAGCAGCGTCGGGGGGGCCCGGGAGACCCAGTACTTC. Translation: CASSVGGARETQYF.

A few counts support this clonotype. V gene TRBV20-1 combines with J gene TRBJ2-1, with 13 bases aligning to TRBD2. The CDR3 sequence is 15 residues long. Per germline, CDR1 DFQATT and CDR2 SNEGSKA (reference sequence). V was clipped by 1 base and J by 7 bases; unmatched bases: 4. Written as DNA, the CDR3 is TGCAGTGCTAGAGTAGGGACTAGCGGGGAAAATGAGCAGTTCTTC. Amino acids: CSARVGTSGENEQFF.

The chain carries TRBV5-1 and TRBJ1-2; 8 bases align to TRBD1. Losses at the gene ends were 4 bases for V and 7 bases for J; bases not matched to a gene: 3. Germline lookup yields CDR1 SGHRS and CDR2 YFSETQ. The CDR3 contains 12 residues. The CDR3: CASSVDRAGYTF. The CDR3 nucleotides read TGCGCCAGCAGCGTGGACAGGGCTGGCTACACCTTC.

This clonotype has a handful of counts. The chain recombines TRBV20-1 with TRBJ1-4; TRBD1 aligns across 10 bases. V dropped 3 bases and J dropped 6; count of bases not matched to a gene: 4. Germline CDR1 DFQATT, CDR2 SNEGSKA (reference sequence). This CDR3 region has 14 residues. The DNA for the CDR3 is TGCAGTGCTAGGTCCGGGACAGGGGATGAAAAACTGTTTTTT. This gives the protein CSARSGTGDEKLFF.

The table lists this clonotype with a few counts. This chain joins TRBV24-1 and TRBJ1-1; D is ambiguous. The CDR3 totals 14 residues. Germline lookup yields CDR1 KGHDR and CDR2 SFDVKD. The germline V and J ends were trimmed by 9 bases and 1 base, with 14 bases remaining between them. The CDR3 spells CATAAGRANTEAFF. The DNA of the CDR3 is TGTGCCACCGCAGCGGGTCGGGCGAACACTGAAGCTTTCTTT.

This clonotype was seen a handful of times. The chain links TRBV24-1 to TRBJ2-7; 9 nucleotides align to TRBD2. The CDR3 contains 16 residues. The V gene end was trimmed by 3 bases and the J gene end by 1 base; junction bases not matched to a gene: 6. CDR1 and CDR2 from the germline V gene are KGHDR and SFDVKD. The CDR3 reads CATSDAGGPRSYEQYF. CDR3 in DNA: TGTGCCACCAGTGATGCGGGAGGGCCTCGATCCTACGAGCAGTACTTC.

The V call is TRBV10-3, the J call TRBJ2-5, with D perhaps matching TRBD2 (6 bases). Germline V lookup: CDR1 ENHRY, CDR2 SYGVKD. Trimming took 0 bases from V and 4 from J, leaving 15 bases between them. This CDR3 has 16 residues. The CDR3 loop is CAISESTLGLRETQYF. In DNA, the CDR3 is TGTGCCATCAGTGAGTCGACCCTGGGACTCAGAGAGACCCAGTACTTC.

This clonotype has more than one count but fewer than ten. An end of the junction does not agree with germline; a read error may underlie this. The chain uses TRBV12-3 or TRBV12-4 and TRBJ2-2, with 9 bases fitting TRBD2. The CDR3 loop spans 15 amino acids. The CDR3, as DNA: TGTGCCAGCAGTATAGCGGGAGCGGTCACCGGGGAGCTGTTTTTT. It yields the protein CASSIAGAVTGELFF.

This clonotype was seen a few times. This chain uses TRBV28 with TRBJ2-7; 10 bases align to TRBD1. The V segment lost 4 bases and the J segment 3 bases; nucleotides outside the gene matches: 12. This CDR3 contains 17 residues. Germline loops: CDR1 MDHEN, CDR2 SYDVKM. The CDR3 reads CASSSPWDRGANYEQYF. The CDR3 DNA sequence: TGTGCCAGCAGTTCGCCCTGGGACAGGGGTGCCAACTACGAGCAGTACTTC.

The table lists this clonotype with a few counts. The gene calls are TRBV7-9 and TRBJ1-1; possibly TRBD1 for D (5 bases). The V gene lost 4 bases and the J gene lost 3 bases, with 9 bases spanning the gap. The CDR3 loop spans 13 amino acids. Germline V gene sequence: CDR1 SEHNR, CDR2 FQNEAQ (reference sequence). The CDR3 region has the DNA TGTGCCAGCAGCTGGGGCACGGACACTGAAGCTTTCTTT. Translation gives CASSWGTDTEAFF.

The chain uses TRBV10-3 and TRBJ1-1; D is uncertain. Looked up from germline, CDR1 is ENHRY and CDR2 is SYGVKD. The V end was cut by 4 bases, the J end by 6 bases, with 12 bases between. The CDR3 is 13 residues long. Written as DNA, the CDR3 is TGTGCCATCAGTGGGGTACAAGGTGCTGAAGCTTTCTTT. This encodes CAISGVQGAEAFF.

The chain recombines TRBV5-1 with TRBJ2-7; D is unclear. V was clipped by 1 base and J by 7 bases, with 12 bases between them. The V gene's germline CDR1 is SGHRS and CDR2 YFSETQ. This CDR3 contains 13 residues. CDR3 region: CASSLRRIMEQYF. The CDR3 region has the DNA TGCGCCAGCAGCTTGAGGCGGATTATGGAGCAGTACTTC. Full variable domain (outside the CDR3, taken from reference TRBV5-1 and TRBJ2-7): KAGVTQTPRYLIKTRGQQVTLSCSPISGHRSVSWYQQTPGQGLQFLFEYFSETQRNKGNFPGRFSGRQFSNSRSEMNVSTLELGDSALYLCASSLRRIMEQYFGPGTRLTVT.

The chain links TRBV3-1 to TRBJ2-5; 8 nucleotides agree with TRBD2. The CDR3 length is 17 residues. Germline CDR1 LGHDT, CDR2 YNNKEL (reference sequence). The junction had 11 bases not matched to a gene; V was cut back by 4 bases and J by 1 base. CDR3 residues: CASSRGGLAGAQETQYF. The CDR3 DNA reads as TGTGCCAGCAGCCGTGGTGGGCTAGCGGGTGCCCAAGAGACCCAGTACTTC.

The chain has TRBV6-1 and TRBJ2-3; D unclear. Trimming removed 6 bases at V and 0 bases at J, with 10 bases between. The CDR3 has 14 residues. CDR1 and CDR2 (germline): MNHNS, SASEGT. In nucleotides, the CDR3 is TGTGCCAGCAGACGGACCTTGAGCACAGATACGCAGTATTTT. Protein: CASRRTLSTDTQYF.

This clonotype occurred many times. This CDR3 is CASSLGLAGGHNEQFF. The CDR3 nucleotides read TGTGCCAGCAGCTTAGGACTAGCGGGAGGTCACAATGAGCAGTTCTTC. The chain combines TRBV7-9 with TRBJ2-1; 13 bases line up with TRBD2. Germline CDR1 SEHNR, CDR2 FQNEAQ (reference sequence). The V segment lost 1 base and the J segment 5 bases; nucleotides outside the gene matches: 2. CDR3 length: 16 residues.

V and J are TRBV19 and TRBJ1-6, with D perhaps matching TRBD1 (5 bases). V lost 6 bases and J 7 bases, leaving 16 bases between the germline ends. From germline, CDR1 is LNHDA and CDR2 SQIVND (reference sequence). The CDR3 length is 15 residues. In DNA, the CDR3 is TGTGCCAGTAGCCCCCCGGGACGGATAAATTCACCCCTCCACTTT. Translated: CASSPPGRINSPLHF.

V and J are TRBV7-9 and TRBJ2-5, with a tentative D call TRBD2 (6 bases). Per germline, CDR1 SEHNR and CDR2 FQNEAQ (reference sequence). Between the trimmed V and J ends, which lost 6 bases and 1 base, there was a span of 12 bases. The CDR3 consists of 14 residues. The CDR3 region is CASSSGLTQETQYF. The CDR3, as DNA: TGTGCCAGCAGTTCCGGACTAACCCAAGAGACCCAGTACTTC.

This clonotype was seen only a few times. The chain employs TRBV6-5 and TRBJ2-1; 9 bases line up with TRBD2. This CDR3 is built from 16 residues. CDR1 MNHEY and CDR2 SVGAGI come from the germline V gene. J lost 3 bases, V lost 4 bases, and 7 bases had no gene match. Here the CDR3 DNA reads TGTGCCAGCAGTTCAATAGCGGGAGCATTCTACAATGAGCAGTTCTTC. Translating it yields CASSSIAGAFYNEQFF.

The chain has TRBV2 and TRBJ1-1; possibly TRBD1 for D (6 bases). CDR3 length equals 15 residues. The V end lost 7 bases, the J end lost 5 bases, and 20 bases lay between the germline ends. Germline V CDR1 and CDR2: SNHLY, FYNNEI. CDR3 coding DNA: TGTGCCAGCACCGCCCAGTTGGGGGGCTGGACTGAAGCTTTCTTT. This gives the protein CASTAQLGGWTEAFF.